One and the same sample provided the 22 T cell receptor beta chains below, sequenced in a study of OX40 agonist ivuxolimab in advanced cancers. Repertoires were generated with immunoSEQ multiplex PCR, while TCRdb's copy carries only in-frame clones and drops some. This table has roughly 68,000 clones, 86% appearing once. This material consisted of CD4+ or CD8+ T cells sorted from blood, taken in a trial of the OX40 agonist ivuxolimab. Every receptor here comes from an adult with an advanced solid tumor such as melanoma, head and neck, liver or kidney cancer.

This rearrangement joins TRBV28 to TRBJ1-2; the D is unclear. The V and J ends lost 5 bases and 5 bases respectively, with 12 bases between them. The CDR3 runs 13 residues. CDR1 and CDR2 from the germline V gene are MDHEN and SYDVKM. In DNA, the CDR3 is TGTGCCAGCAGTCCTTCCGGTCATTATGGCTACACCTTC. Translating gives CASSPSGHYGYTF.

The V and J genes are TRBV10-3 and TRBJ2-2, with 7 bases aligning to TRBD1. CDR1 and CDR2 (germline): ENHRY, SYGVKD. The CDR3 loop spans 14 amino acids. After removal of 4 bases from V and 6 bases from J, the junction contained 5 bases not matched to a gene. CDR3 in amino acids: CAISVLQGSGELFF. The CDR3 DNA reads TGTGCCATCAGTGTTCTACAGGGGTCCGGGGAGCTGTTTTTT.

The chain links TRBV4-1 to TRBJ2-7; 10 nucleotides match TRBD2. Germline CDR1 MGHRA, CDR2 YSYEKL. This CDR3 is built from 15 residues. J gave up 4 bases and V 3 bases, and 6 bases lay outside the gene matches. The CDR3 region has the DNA TGCGCCAGCAGCCACCAACTAGCGGGGATTTACGAGCAGTACTTC. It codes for CASSHQLAGIYEQYF.

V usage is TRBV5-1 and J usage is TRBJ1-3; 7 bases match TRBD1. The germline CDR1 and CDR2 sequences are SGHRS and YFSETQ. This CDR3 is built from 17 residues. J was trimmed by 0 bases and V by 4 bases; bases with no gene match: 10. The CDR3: CASSLGDRPNSGNTIYF. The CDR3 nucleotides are TGCGCCAGCAGCCTTGGGGACAGACCTAACTCTGGAAACACCATATATTTT. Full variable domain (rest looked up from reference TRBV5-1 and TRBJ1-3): KAGVTQTPRYLIKTRGQQVTLSCSPISGHRSVSWYQQTPGQGLQFLFEYFSETQRNKGNFPGRFSGRQFSNSRSEMNVSTLELGDSALYLCASSLGDRPNSGNTIYFGEGSWLTVV.

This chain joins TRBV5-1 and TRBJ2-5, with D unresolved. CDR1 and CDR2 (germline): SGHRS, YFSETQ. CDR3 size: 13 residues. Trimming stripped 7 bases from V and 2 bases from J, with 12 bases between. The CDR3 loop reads CASRRGQQETQYF. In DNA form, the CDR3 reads TGCGCCAGCCGCCGAGGCCAACAAGAGACCCAGTACTTC.

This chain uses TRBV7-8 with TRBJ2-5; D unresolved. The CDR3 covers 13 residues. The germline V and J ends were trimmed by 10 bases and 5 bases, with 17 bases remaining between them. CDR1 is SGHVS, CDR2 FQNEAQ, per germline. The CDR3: CATSRNARETQYF. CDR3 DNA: TGTGCCACCTCAAGGAACGCCCGGGAGACCCAGTACTTC.

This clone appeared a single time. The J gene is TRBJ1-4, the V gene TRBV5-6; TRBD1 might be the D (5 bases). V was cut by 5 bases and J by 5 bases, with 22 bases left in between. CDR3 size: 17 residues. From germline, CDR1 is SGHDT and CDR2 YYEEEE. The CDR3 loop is CASSPSPTGGINEKLFF. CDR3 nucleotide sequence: TGTGCCAGCAGTCCCTCCCCGACGGGGGGGATAAATGAAAAACTGTTTTTT. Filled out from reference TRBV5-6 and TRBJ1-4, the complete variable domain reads DAGVTQSPTHLIKTRGQQVTLRCSPKSGHDTVSWYQQALGQGPQFIFQYYEEEERQRGNFPDRFSGHQFPNYSSELNVNALLLGDSALYLCASSPSPTGGINEKLFFGSGTQLSVL.

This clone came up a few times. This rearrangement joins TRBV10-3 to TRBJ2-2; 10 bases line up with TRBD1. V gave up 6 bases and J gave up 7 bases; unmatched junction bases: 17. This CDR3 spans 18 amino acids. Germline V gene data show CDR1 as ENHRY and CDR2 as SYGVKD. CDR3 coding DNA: TGTGCCATCAGCGCCACCCAGGACAGGGGGTATGCGGTCGGGGAGCTGTTTTTT. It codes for CAISATQDRGYAVGELFF.

For the CDR3, the DNA is TGTGCCAGCGGGAGGGTTGGGTACACTGAAGCTTTCTTT. Its protein is CASGRVGYTEAFF. The chain joins TRBV6-1 to TRBJ1-1; unclear D gene. Germline-derived CDR1 and CDR2 are MNHNS and SASEGT. The V gene lost 8 bases and the J gene lost 3 bases, with 13 bases spanning the gap. This CDR3 region has 13 residues.

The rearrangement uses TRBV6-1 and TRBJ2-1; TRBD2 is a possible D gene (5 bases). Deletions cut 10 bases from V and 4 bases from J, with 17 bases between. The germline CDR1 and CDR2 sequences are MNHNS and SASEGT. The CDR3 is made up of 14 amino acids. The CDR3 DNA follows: TGTGCCACCTCGAGGGATGCCGCTTACAATGAGCAGTTCTTC. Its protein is CATSRDAAYNEQFF.

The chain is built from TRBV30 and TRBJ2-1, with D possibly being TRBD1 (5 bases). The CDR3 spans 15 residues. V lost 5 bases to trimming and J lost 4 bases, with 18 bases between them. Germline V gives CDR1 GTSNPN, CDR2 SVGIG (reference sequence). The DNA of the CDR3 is TGTGCCTGGGGACAAATTTTGAGGATGTACAATGAGCAGTTCTTC. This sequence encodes CAWGQILRMYNEQFF.

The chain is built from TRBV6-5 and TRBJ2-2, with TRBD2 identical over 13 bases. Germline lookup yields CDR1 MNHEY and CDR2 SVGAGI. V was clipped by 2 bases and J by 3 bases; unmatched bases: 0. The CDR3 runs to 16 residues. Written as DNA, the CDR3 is TGTGCCAGCAGTTACGGACTAGCGGGGGACACCGGGGAGCTGTTTTTT. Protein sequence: CASSYGLAGDTGELFF.

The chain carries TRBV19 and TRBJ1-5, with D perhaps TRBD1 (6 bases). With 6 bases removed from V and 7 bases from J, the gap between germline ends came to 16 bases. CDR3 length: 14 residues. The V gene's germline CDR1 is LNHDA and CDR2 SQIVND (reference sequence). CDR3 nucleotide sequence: TGTGCCAGTAGCCCTCAGGGGCGGAGCCAGCCCCAGCATTTT. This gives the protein CASSPQGRSQPQHF.

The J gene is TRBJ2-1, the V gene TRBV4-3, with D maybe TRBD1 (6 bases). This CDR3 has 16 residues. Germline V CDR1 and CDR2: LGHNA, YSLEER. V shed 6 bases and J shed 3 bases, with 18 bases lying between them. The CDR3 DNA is TGCGCCAGCAGTCCTGGGGGCATGCCGATCTACAATGAGCAGTTCTTC. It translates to CASSPGGMPIYNEQFF.

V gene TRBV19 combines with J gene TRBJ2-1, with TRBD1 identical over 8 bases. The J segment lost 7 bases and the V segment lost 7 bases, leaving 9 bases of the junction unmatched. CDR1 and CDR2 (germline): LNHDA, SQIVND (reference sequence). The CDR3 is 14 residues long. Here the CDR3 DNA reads TGTGCCAGTAAACGACAGGGGAGCCGGAATGAGCAGTTCTTC. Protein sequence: CASKRQGSRNEQFF.

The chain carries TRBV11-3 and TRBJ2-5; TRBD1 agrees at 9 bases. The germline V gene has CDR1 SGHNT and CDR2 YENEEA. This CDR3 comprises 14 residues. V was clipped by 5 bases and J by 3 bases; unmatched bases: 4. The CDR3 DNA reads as TGTGCCAGCAGCCGGGACAGGGATGAAGAGACCCAGTACTTC. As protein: CASSRDRDEETQYF. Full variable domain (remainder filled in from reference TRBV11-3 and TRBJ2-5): EAGVVQSPRYKIIEKKQPVAFWCNPISGHNTLYWYLQNLGQGPELLIRYENEEAVDDSQLPKDRFSAERLKGVDSTLKIQPAELGDSAVYLCASSRDRDEETQYFGPGTRLLVL.

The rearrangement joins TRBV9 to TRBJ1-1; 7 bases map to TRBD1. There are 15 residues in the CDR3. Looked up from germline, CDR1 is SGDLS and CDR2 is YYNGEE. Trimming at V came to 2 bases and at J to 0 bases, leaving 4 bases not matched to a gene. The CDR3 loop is CASSVSGQLNTEAFF. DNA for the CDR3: TGTGCCAGCAGCGTCTCGGGACAGCTGAACACTGAAGCTTTCTTT.

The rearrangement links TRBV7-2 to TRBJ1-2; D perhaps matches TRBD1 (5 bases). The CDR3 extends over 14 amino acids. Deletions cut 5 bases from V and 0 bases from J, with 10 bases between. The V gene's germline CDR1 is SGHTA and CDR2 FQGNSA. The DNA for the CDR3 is TGTGCCAGCAGCCGGGACTCAGCTAACTATGGCTACACCTTC. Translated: CASSRDSANYGYTF.

The CDR3 region has the DNA TGTGCCAGCAGCGTAGTTGTTCACACCGGGGAGCTGTTTTTT. Protein: CASSVVVHTGELFF. This chain joins TRBV9 and TRBJ2-2; D remains ambiguous. CDR1 SGDLS and CDR2 YYNGEE come from the germline V gene. V shed 0 bases and J shed 3 bases, with 6 bases lying between them. The CDR3 extends over 14 amino acids. The full variable domain, with the rest looked up from reference TRBV9 and TRBJ2-2, is DSGVTQTPKHLITATGQRVTLRCSPRSGDLSVYWYQQSLDQGLQFLIQYYNGEERAKGNILERFSAQQFPDLHSELNLSSLELGDSALYFCASSVVVHTGELFFGEGSRLTVL.

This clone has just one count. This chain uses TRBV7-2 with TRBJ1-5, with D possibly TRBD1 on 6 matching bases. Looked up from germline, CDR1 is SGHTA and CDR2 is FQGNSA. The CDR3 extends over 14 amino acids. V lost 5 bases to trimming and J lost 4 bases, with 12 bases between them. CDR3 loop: CASSRNQGNQPQHF. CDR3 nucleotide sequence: TGTGCCAGCAGCAGAAACCAGGGGAATCAGCCCCAGCATTTT.

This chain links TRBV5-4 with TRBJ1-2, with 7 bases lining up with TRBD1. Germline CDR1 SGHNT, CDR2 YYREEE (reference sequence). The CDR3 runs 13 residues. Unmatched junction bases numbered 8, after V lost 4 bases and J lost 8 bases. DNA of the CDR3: TGTGCCAGCAGCCTGCAGGGGGTGATCGGCTACACCTTC. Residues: CASSLQGVIGYTF.

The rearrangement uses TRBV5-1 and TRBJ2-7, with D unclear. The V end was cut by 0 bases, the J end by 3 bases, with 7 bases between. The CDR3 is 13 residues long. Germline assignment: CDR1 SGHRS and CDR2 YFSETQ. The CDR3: CASSLGTNYEQYF. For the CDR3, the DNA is TGCGCCAGCAGCTTGGGCACAAACTACGAGCAGTACTTC.